This paragraph reports one TCR beta chain. Its antigen is still unknown. The germline V and J ends were trimmed by 0 bases and 3 bases, with 21 bases remaining between them. The CDR3 covers 17 residues. Germline V CDR1 and CDR2: GTSNPN, SVGIG (reference sequence). The data were taken from a study of PD-L1 blockade in urothelial cancer. Overall study context: Patients began atezolizumab, 1,200 mg intravenously every 3 weeks, in about 2014. Patients' histories included 0 to 3 prior chemotherapy regimens. The median T cell count in blood samples was more than 140,000. Broader study findings: Durable-benefit patients had greater expansion of tumor-associated blood clones at 3 weeks.

Sequencing was performed with immunoSEQ multiplex PCR; in TCRdb, only in-frame clones are kept and a portion is missing. The table shows approximately 100,000 clones, with about 89% occurring only once. The sample in question was PBMCs, obtained around atezolizumab (anti-PD-L1) treatment. This TCR came from a woman older than 75 with urothelial cancer. The genes are TRBV30 and TRBJ2-7; a weak D match, TRBD2 (5 bases). This CDR3 reads CAWSVRSLGVRNYEQYF. The CDR3 coding sequence is TGTGCCTGGAGTGTAAGGTCGTTGGGAGTGCGGAACTACGAGCAGTACTTC.